This TCR beta chain was identified during a study of neurological immune-mediated disorders. Study results and caveats: HTLV-1-associated myelopathy displayed the greatest TCR clonal expansion, and multiple sclerosis exhibited the smallest, lower than that of healthy controls. Expanded clones shared no identical CDR3 amino acid sequences across subjects, which suggested private TCR-beta repertoires in all groups.

Note on this clonotype: Antigen: not known.

Per sequencing run, 15-18 subjects together gave over 190 million TCR-beta sequences. TCRdb re-analysed the 5' RACE reads in MiXCR, keeping a single row per CDR3 protein. The sample holds around 10,000 distinct CDR3 sequences, roughly 21% seen once. The CDR3 extends over 12 amino acids. Germline values: CDR1 SQVTM, CDR2 ANQGSEA. Trimming pared 6 bases from V and 4 bases from J, leaving 10 bases between. Libraries from sorted cells each used 750,000 to 1,000,000 CD4+ or CD8+ T cells. V is TRBV29-1 and J is TRBJ1-3; perhaps TRBD1 as D (6 bases). The clonotype comes from a woman aged 60-75 years with HTLV-1-associated myelopathy (HAM/TSP). The specimen was CD8+ T cells from blood. The CDR3 loop reads CSVRGQGNTIYF. The DNA of the CDR3 is TGCAGCGTCCGCGGACAGGGAAACACCATATATTTT.